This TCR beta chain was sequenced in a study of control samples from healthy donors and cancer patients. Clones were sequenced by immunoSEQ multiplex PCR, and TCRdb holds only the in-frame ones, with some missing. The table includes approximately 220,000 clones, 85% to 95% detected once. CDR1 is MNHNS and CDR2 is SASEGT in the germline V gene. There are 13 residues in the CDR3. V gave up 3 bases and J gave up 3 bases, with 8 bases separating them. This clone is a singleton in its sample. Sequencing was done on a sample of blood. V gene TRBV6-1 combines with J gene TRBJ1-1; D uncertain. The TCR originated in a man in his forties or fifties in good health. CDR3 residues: CASSDNVYTEAFF. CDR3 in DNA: TGTGCCAGCAGTGATAACGTGTACACTGAAGCTTTCTTT.